A single sample gave rise to the 20 T cell receptor beta chains below, sequenced in a study of neoadjuvant anti-PD-1 for oral cavity cancer. The time point is: after neoadjuvant nivolumab, at surgical resection. Libraries were prepared by immunoSEQ multiplex PCR; TCRdb keeps only in-frame clonotypes and omits some of them. The sample lists roughly 9,500 clones; around 70% were seen once. The sample in question was PBMCs, obtained after nivolumab (anti-PD-1) treatment. These receptors were taken from a person between 40 and 80 years old with oral cavity squamous cell carcinoma.

The V gene is TRBV5-4, the J gene TRBJ2-7; TRBD2 agrees at 13 bases. V shed 4 bases and J 3 bases; nucleotides not matched to a gene: 4. Germline CDR1 reads SGHNT; CDR2 reads YYREEE (reference sequence). CDR3 size: 15 residues. CDR3 in amino acids: CASSPGLAGVYEQYF. The CDR3 bases are TGTGCCAGCAGCCCTGGACTAGCGGGGGTCTACGAGCAGTACTTC.

The rearrangement links TRBV7-2 to TRBJ1-6; 8 nucleotides agree with TRBD1. The CDR3 sequence is 15 residues long. The V and J ends lost 8 bases and 3 bases, in that order; junction bases with no gene match: 6. CDR1 and CDR2 from the germline V gene are SGHTA and FQGNSA. The CDR3 is CASRTTGGYNSPLHF. In DNA, the CDR3 is TGTGCCAGCCGCACCACAGGGGGCTATAATTCACCCCTCCACTTT.

The chain has TRBV28 and TRBJ2-6; D call uncertain. Trimming shortened V by 4 bases and J by 5 bases, and 18 bases separated the two germline ends. Germline CDR1 is MDHEN and CDR2 is SYDVKM. CDR3 length: 17 amino acids. The CDR3 loop is CASSSAMTQSRANVLTF. Here the CDR3 DNA reads TGTGCCAGCAGTTCGGCGATGACACAAAGTCGGGCCAACGTCCTGACTTTC.

A single count supports this clone. This chain connects TRBV28 to TRBJ1-1; TRBD1 matches 11 bases. The CDR3 totals 14 residues. CDR1 is MDHEN and CDR2 is SYDVKM in the germline V gene. Trimming at V came to 6 bases and at J to 2 bases, leaving 2 bases not matched to a gene. CDR3 sequence (DNA): TGTGCCAGCAGCAGGACAGGGGGCAACACTGAAGCTTTCTTT. It yields the protein CASSRTGGNTEAFF.

The table lists this clone with a count of one. The chain recombines TRBV6-1 with TRBJ1-5; 7 bases agree with TRBD1. CDR1 and CDR2 from the germline V gene are MNHNS and SASEGT. This CDR3 spans 16 amino acids. Trimming removed 4 bases from V and 9 bases from J; junction bases left unmatched: 15. Written as DNA, the CDR3 is TGTGCCAGCAGTGGACAAGGGGGCGCCGGGGGTGCGCCCCAGCATTTT. It specifies CASSGQGGAGGAPQHF.

CDR3 sequence: CAWSSGTGGRTGELFF. The CDR3 coding sequence is TGTGCCTGGAGTTCCGGGACAGGGGGGAGGACCGGGGAGCTGTTTTTT. The V call is TRBV30, the J call TRBJ2-2; TRBD1 aligns across 11 bases. This CDR3 has 16 amino acids. Germline values: CDR1 GTSNPN, CDR2 SVGIG (reference sequence). The J segment lost 5 bases and the V segment lost 2 bases, leaving 7 bases of the junction unmatched. Full variable domain (rest looked up from reference TRBV30 and TRBJ2-2): SQTIHQWPATLVQPVGSPLSLECTVEGTSNPNLYWYRQAAGRGLQLLFYSVGIGQISSEVPQNLSASRPQDRQFILSSKKLLLSDSGFYLCAWSSGTGGRTGELFFGEGSRLTVL.

The chain has TRBV7-9 and TRBJ1-2; the D is unclear. Trimming left V 4 bases short and J 2 bases short, with 14 bases between. The CDR3 contains 15 residues. Looked up from germline, CDR1 is SEHNR and CDR2 is FQNEAQ (reference sequence). DNA of the CDR3: TGTGCCAGCAGCTCCCAGACCCCAGCGAACTATGGCTACACCTTC. This sequence encodes CASSSQTPANYGYTF. The full variable domain, with the rest looked up from reference TRBV7-9 and TRBJ1-2, is DTGVSQNPRHKITKRGQNVTFRCDPISEHNRLYWYRQTLGQGPEFLTYFQNEAQLEKSRLLSDRFSAERPKGSFSTLEIQRTEQGDSAMYLCASSSQTPANYGYTFGSGTRLTVV.

V usage is TRBV4-2 and J usage is TRBJ2-7; 10 bases fit TRBD2. This CDR3 spans 15 amino acids. V was pared by 1 base and J by 7 bases, with 7 bases of the junction left unmatched. Germline V gene data show CDR1 as LGHNA and CDR2 as YNFKEQ. CDR3 sequence: CASSQASGGAKEQYF. The CDR3 region has the DNA TGTGCCAGCAGCCAAGCAAGCGGGGGGGCCAAAGAGCAGTACTTC.

This clone was seen a handful of times. This rearrangement joins TRBV7-9 to TRBJ2-7; 7 nucleotides line up with TRBD2. From germline, CDR1 is SEHNR and CDR2 FQNEAQ (reference sequence). This CDR3 is 15 amino acids long. Losses at the gene ends were 5 bases for V and 5 bases for J; bases not matched to a gene: 12. The DNA of the CDR3 is TGTGCCAGCAGCCCGTGGGCGGGAGATGTCAACGAGCAGTACTTC. Translating it yields CASSPWAGDVNEQYF.

The chain links TRBV2 to TRBJ1-1; D call uncertain. CDR3 length equals 16 residues. The ends were cut back, 4 bases at V and 5 bases at J, with 20 bases in the middle. Germline V gene lookup returns CDR1 SNHLY and CDR2 FYNNEI. The CDR3 here is CASSVPVDETNTEAFF. The CDR3 DNA reads as TGTGCCAGCAGTGTGCCGGTAGACGAGACGAATACTGAAGCTTTCTTT.

CDR3 in amino acids: CASGLATGFSPLHF. CDR3 nucleotides: TGTGCTAGTGGTTTGGCAACAGGTTTTTCACCCCTCCACTTT. The chain has TRBV12-5 and TRBJ1-6, with D possibly TRBD1 on 5 matching bases. CDR1 LGHNT and CDR2 FRNRAP come from the germline V gene. Between the trimmed V and J ends, which lost 1 base and 9 bases, there was a span of 10 bases. This CDR3 contains 14 residues.

The rearrangement joins TRBV5-1 to TRBJ2-3; D is uncertain. CDR3 length equals 16 residues. Germline values: CDR1 SGHRS, CDR2 YFSETQ. The V gene lost 2 bases and the J gene lost 6 bases, with 19 bases spanning the gap. In DNA, the CDR3 is TGCGCCAGCAGCTTCAGCTTGACCCCGCCGAGTGATACGCAGTATTTT. Translated, it gives CASSFSLTPPSDTQYF.

The chain has TRBV13 and TRBJ2-1; D ambiguous. V was trimmed by 8 bases and J by 1 base, leaving 9 bases between them. The germline CDR1 and CDR2 sequences are PRHDT and FYEKMQ (reference sequence). This CDR3 spans 13 amino acids. The CDR3 loop reads CASLEKSYNEQFF. CDR3 nucleotides: TGTGCCAGCCTCGAAAAATCCTACAATGAGCAGTTCTTC.

The V gene is TRBV7-2, the J gene TRBJ2-2; possibly TRBD2 for D (6 bases). The V end was cut by 0 bases, the J end by 9 bases, with 14 bases between. The germline gives CDR1 SGHTA, CDR2 FQGNSA. The CDR3 is 15 amino acids. In nucleotides, the CDR3 is TGTGCCAGCAGCTTAGCGTCGGGAGAAGGCCGGGAGCTGTTTTTT. It translates to CASSLASGEGRELFF. Complete variable domain (other parts from reference TRBV7-2 and TRBJ2-2): GAGVSQSPSNKVTEKGKDVELRCDPISGHTALYWYRQSLGQGLEFLIYFQGNSAPDKSGLPSDRFSAERTGGSVSTLTIQRTQQEDSAVYLCASSLASGEGRELFFGEGSRLTVL.

The chain couples TRBV6-5 to TRBJ1-1, with 7 bases lining up with TRBD1. J was trimmed by 1 base and V by 6 bases; bases with no gene match: 5. The CDR3 covers 14 residues. CDR1 and CDR2 (germline): MNHEY, SVGAGI. The CDR3 reads CASSPRGSNTEAFF. The CDR3 DNA sequence: TGTGCCAGCAGCCCCAGGGGGTCGAACACTGAAGCTTTCTTT.

The chain uses TRBV5-4 and TRBJ2-2; weak D call: TRBD2 (5 bases). The CDR3 has 14 amino acids. V shed 0 bases and J shed 4 bases, with 7 bases lying between them. From germline, CDR1 is SGHNT and CDR2 YYREEE (reference sequence). CDR3 loop: CASSLGTFTGELFF. CDR3 bases: TGTGCCAGCAGCTTGGGGACTTTCACCGGGGAGCTGTTTTTT.

The V gene is TRBV6-1, the J gene TRBJ1-2, with no clear D. V was cut by 8 bases and J by 6 bases, with 16 bases left in between. Germline loops: CDR1 MNHNS, CDR2 SASEGT. CDR3 size: 13 residues. This CDR3 is CASGFTMTDGYTF. The CDR3 DNA reads as TGTGCCAGCGGATTTACTATGACTGATGGCTACACCTTC.

This clone was detected a few times. The rearrangement links TRBV6-4 to TRBJ2-7; no definite D call. Germline V gives CDR1 MRHNA, CDR2 SNTAGT. The V end was cut by 8 bases, the J end by 6 bases, with 8 bases between. CDR3 length: 10 residues. This CDR3 is CASPRAEQYF. CDR3 DNA sequence: TGTGCCAGCCCTAGAGCCGAGCAGTACTTC.

This clone was seen a few times. This sequence joins TRBV25-1 and TRBJ1-6; D unresolved. This CDR3 contains 14 residues. Trimming pared 2 bases from V and 9 bases from J, leaving 11 bases between. The germline V gene encodes CDR1 MGHDK and CDR2 SYGVNS. The CDR3 sequence: CASSEGLSGSPLHF. CDR3 DNA sequence: TGTGCCAGCAGTGAAGGTCTTTCGGGTTCACCCCTCCACTTT. Supplemented by reference TRBV25-1 and TRBJ1-6, the full variable domain reads EADIYQTPRYLVIGTGKKITLECSQTMGHDKMYWYQQDPGMELHLIHYSYGVNSTEKGDLSSESTVSRIRTEHFPLTLESARPSHTSQYLCASSEGLSGSPLHFGNGTRLTVT.

The chain is built from TRBV14 and TRBJ2-1; possible D gene TRBD1, 6 bases. Trimming removed 4 bases from V and 12 bases from J, with 13 bases in between. Germline V gene data show CDR1 as SGHDN and CDR2 as FVKESK. The CDR3 sequence is 12 residues long. CDR3 sequence: CASSRTVFLQFF. The CDR3 nucleotides read TGTGCCAGCAGCCGGACAGTTTTTCTGCAGTTCTTC.